One sample yielded the 26 T cell receptor beta chains listed below, sequenced in a study of shared clonotypes between healthy human individuals (dated by TCRdb to about 2020). Library method: the immunoSEQ multiplex PCR assay. Here the immuneACCESS table is served through TCRdb, limited to in-frame sequences with V and J called. Missing clones are a known gap in these copies; in checked studies unresolved V genes cover under half, and the rest lacks a known reason. This sample lists more than 550,000 clones; just under 75% were detected once. Jointly, the top ten make up more than 1.5% of the sample. The specimen sequenced was memory CD4+ T cells sorted from blood. This specimen's cell subset or site label, interpreted: CD45RA-negative fraction. The receptors here all came from a woman aged 25 to 39 in good health.

This clone showed up just once. One base away lies a much larger clone, so this may be a sequencing read error. The V call is TRBV5-4, the J call TRBJ2-6; D is unclear. CDR1 is SGHNT, CDR2 YYREEE, per germline (reference sequence). The CDR3 loop spans 15 amino acids. DNA for the CDR3: TGTGCCAGCAACTTGGTAGGCTCTGGGGCCAACGTCCTGACTTTC. This gives the protein CASNLVGSGANVLTF.

About this clone: The sample holds other DNA sequences that translate to the same CDR3. The CDR3 loop reads CASSPRGSPQETQYF. The CDR3, as DNA: TGTGCCAGCAGCCCTCGCGGGTCCCCCCAAGAGACCCAGTACTTC. The J gene is TRBJ2-5, the V gene TRBV25-1, with a possible D match to TRBD2 (5 bases). CDR3 length equals 15 residues. Per germline, CDR1 MGHDK and CDR2 SYGVNS. Trimming removed 6 bases from V and 1 base from J, with 15 bases in between.

J is TRBJ2-5 and V is TRBV14, with 7 bases that match TRBD2. Germline V gene data show CDR1 as SGHDN and CDR2 as FVKESK. There are 17 residues in the CDR3. V trimming: 1 base; J trimming: 5 bases; junction bases outside the gene matches: 13. CDR3: CASSQGATGGSVETQYF. The CDR3 region has the DNA TGTGCCAGCAGCCAAGGGGCTACTGGCGGGAGTGTGGAGACCCAGTACTTC. Looking up the rest from reference TRBV14 and TRBJ2-5 gives the full variable domain: EAGVTQFPSHSVIEKGQTVTLRCDPISGHDNLYWYRRVMGKEIKFLLHFVKESKQDESGMPNNRFLAERTGGTYSTLKVQPAELEDSGVYFCASSQGATGGSVETQYFGPGTRLLVL.

The chain couples TRBV29-1 to TRBJ2-1; D call uncertain. Deletions cut 5 bases from V and 5 bases from J, with 13 bases between. Germline CDR1 is SQVTM and CDR2 is ANQGSEA. CDR3 length: 13 residues. CDR3 nucleotides: TGCAGCGTTAGTCCTGTTACTAACAATGAGCAGTTCTTC. Amino acid sequence: CSVSPVTNNEQFF.

This clone was seen more than once but under ten times. Possible read error: a much larger clone is one base away. In the same sample, other DNA sequences code for this CDR3. The rearrangement links TRBV5-1 to TRBJ2-1; possibly TRBD1 or TRBD2 for D (6 bases each). There are 14 residues in the CDR3. The V end was cut by 0 bases, the J end by 3 bases, with 7 bases between. Germline CDR1 SGHRS, CDR2 YFSETQ. The CDR3 reads CASSLEGGYNEQFF. DNA of the CDR3: TGCGCCAGCAGCTTGGAGGGGGGCTACAATGAGCAGTTCTTC.

This clone was picked up a small number of times. V and J are TRBV20-1 and TRBJ2-1, with no clear D. Trimming cost V 1 base and J 7 bases, with 2 bases left between them. The CDR3 is 10 amino acids. Germline V gene sequence: CDR1 DFQATT, CDR2 SNEGSKA (reference sequence). The CDR3 coding sequence is TGCAGTGCTAGAGTAAATGAGCAGTTCTTC. Protein sequence: CSARVNEQFF.

This clone was seen once. The CDR3 DNA follows: TGTGCCAGCAGTAGTATACCGGCGAACACTGAAGCTTTCTTT. It encodes CASSSIPANTEAFF. The V and J genes are TRBV2 and TRBJ1-1; no reliable D call. V lost 5 bases and J lost 1, with 11 bases in between. Germline-derived CDR1 and CDR2 are SNHLY and FYNNEI. The CDR3 has 14 residues.

The chain couples TRBV7-6 to TRBJ1-1; tentative D call: TRBD1 (5 bases). V lost 5 bases, J lost 6 bases, and 13 bases lay in between. Looked up from germline, CDR1 is SGHVS and CDR2 is FNYEAQ. The CDR3 has 13 amino acids. The CDR3 DNA follows: TGTGCCAGCAGCCTAGGGGCTGGGGCTGAAGCTTTCTTT. Protein product: CASSLGAGAEAFF.

There are many counts of this clone. The chain links TRBV5-1 to TRBJ2-7, with D possibly matching TRBD2 (5 bases). CDR1 SGHRS and CDR2 YFSETQ come from the germline V gene. This CDR3 is 13 amino acids long. Trimming took 0 bases from V and 4 from J, leaving 8 bases between them. Here the CDR3 reads CASSLVSGYEQYF. Here the CDR3 DNA reads TGCGCCAGCAGCTTGGTTTCGGGGTACGAGCAGTACTTC.

This clone was detected many times. V usage is TRBV19 and J usage is TRBJ1-1; D is unclear. The V end lost 1 base, the J end lost 5 bases, and 14 bases lay between the germline ends. The CDR3 consists of 15 residues. Germline V lookup: CDR1 LNHDA, CDR2 SQIVND (reference sequence). The CDR3 region is CASSIAAGVGTEAFF. CDR3 in DNA: TGTGCCAGTAGTATAGCCGCTGGGGTGGGAACTGAAGCTTTCTTT.

The rearrangement links TRBV11-1 to TRBJ2-3; D is ambiguous. Trimming left V 3 bases short and J 9 bases short, with 16 bases between. Germline V CDR1 and CDR2: SGHAT, FQDESV (reference sequence). CDR3 size: 14 residues. The CDR3 DNA is TGTGCCAGCAGCTTCTCGATGGAAGGGCGGACGCAGTATTTT. It translates to CASSFSMEGRTQYF.

This clone was seen at least ten times. The rearrangement joins TRBV25-1 to TRBJ2-1; 9 positions match TRBD1. The CDR3 covers 18 residues. V was pared by 3 bases and J by 2 bases, with 11 bases of the junction left unmatched. Germline V lookup: CDR1 MGHDK, CDR2 SYGVNS. CDR3: CASSDSNGDRVPYNEQFF. The CDR3 bases are TGTGCCAGCAGTGACTCAAATGGGGACAGGGTACCCTACAATGAGCAGTTCTTC. Together with reference TRBV25-1 and TRBJ2-1, the CDR3 gives the full variable domain: EADIYQTPRYLVIGTGKKITLECSQTMGHDKMYWYQQDPGMELHLIHYSYGVNSTEKGDLSSESTVSRIRTEHFPLTLESARPSHTSQYLCASSDSNGDRVPYNEQFFGPGTRLTVL.

The count of this clone is one. The chain joins TRBV7-9 to TRBJ1-1; D perhaps matches TRBD1 (6 bases). In germline, CDR1 is SEHNR, CDR2 FQNEAQ (reference sequence). The CDR3 contains 15 residues. V was pared by 4 bases and J by 1 base, with 13 bases between. CDR3 amino acids: CASSSWTDRNTEAFF. The CDR3 coding sequence is TGTGCCAGCAGCTCATGGACAGACAGGAACACTGAAGCTTTCTTT.

The chain links TRBV5-5 to TRBJ1-4, with a possible D match to TRBD1 (5 bases). This CDR3 has 14 amino acids. V lost 3 bases to trimming and J lost 4 bases, with 10 bases between them. CDR1 is SGHKS, CDR2 YYEKEE, per germline (reference sequence). CDR3 DNA: TGTGCCAGCAGCTCCGGGACGGTTAATGAAAAACTGTTTTTT. It encodes CASSSGTVNEKLFF.

The sample holds a few counts of this clone. The chain employs TRBV28 and TRBJ2-4; tentative D call: TRBD1 (5 bases). The CDR3 is 16 residues long. The germline V gene encodes CDR1 MDHEN and CDR2 SYDVKM. V lost 3 bases and J 1 base, leaving 13 bases between the germline ends. The CDR3 loop is CASSFGRAGAKNIQYF. DNA for the CDR3: TGTGCCAGCAGTTTCGGCAGGGCCGGGGCCAAAAACATTCAGTACTTC. Variable domain in full (rest from reference TRBV28 and TRBJ2-4): DVKVTQSSRYLVKRTGEKVFLECVQDMDHENMFWYRQDPGLGLRLIYFSYDVKMKEKGDIPEGYSVSREKKERFSLILESASTNQTSMYLCASSFGRAGAKNIQYFGAGTRLSVL.

This sequence joins TRBV7-9 and TRBJ1-1, with a weak D call TRBD1 (6 bases). V was trimmed by 1 base and J by 7 bases, leaving 13 bases between them. The CDR3 length is 14 residues. CDR1 and CDR2 from the germline V gene are SEHNR and FQNEAQ (reference sequence). The CDR3 bases are TGTGCCAGCAGCTTAGGGGCACAGGGTATTGAAGCTTTCTTT. Its protein product is CASSLGAQGIEAFF.

This sequence joins TRBV27 and TRBJ2-7, with TRBD2 as a possible D gene (6 bases). There are 15 residues in the CDR3. V was cut by 4 bases and J by 3 bases, with 16 bases left in between. Germline-derived CDR1 and CDR2 are MNHEY and SMNVEV (reference sequence). The CDR3 DNA follows: TGTGCCAGCAGTTCTGGTGGGACGGGAGACTACGAGCAGTACTTC. Translating gives CASSSGGTGDYEQYF.

The genes are TRBV18 and TRBJ2-7; the D call may be TRBD1 or TRBD2 (7 bases each). Germline V gene data show CDR1 as KGHSH and CDR2 as LQKENI. The CDR3 contains 16 residues. Trimming cost V 3 bases and J 9 bases, with 24 bases left between them. Here the CDR3 reads CASSPQRDSPSSGQYF. In nucleotides, the CDR3 is TGTGCCAGCTCACCTCAGCGGGACAGCCCTTCCTCTGGGCAGTACTTC.

This clone has a handful of counts. The CDR3 reads CASSPGLNEQFF. The CDR3 bases are TGTGCCAGCTCACCGGGGTTGAATGAGCAGTTCTTC. The chain has TRBV18 and TRBJ2-1; D not certain. V was shortened by 3 bases and J by 7 bases, with 7 bases between the two germline ends. This CDR3 has 12 residues. CDR1 KGHSH and CDR2 LQKENI come from the germline V gene.

This chain uses TRBV2 with TRBJ2-5, with 13 bases matching TRBD2. The germline CDR1 and CDR2 sequences are SNHLY and FYNNEI. V lost 1 base to trimming and J lost 11 bases; unmatched junction nucleotides: 7. CDR3 length: 15 amino acids. In DNA, the CDR3 is TGTGCCAGCAGTGAAGAGGGACTAGCGGGAAGAAAGCAGTACTTC. Its translation is CASSEEGLAGRKQYF. The variable domain in full, with the rest retrieved from reference TRBV2 and TRBJ2-5, is EPEVTQTPSHQVTQMGQEVILRCVPISNHLYFYWYRQILGQKVEFLVSFYNNEISEKSEIFDDQFSVERPDGSNFTLKIRSTKLEDSAMYFCASSEEGLAGRKQYFGPGTRLLVL.

The genes are TRBV7-9 and TRBJ1-3; tentative D call: TRBD1 (5 bases). V was cut by 5 bases and J by 0 bases, with 14 bases left in between. This CDR3 spans 16 amino acids. Germline V gene sequence: CDR1 SEHNR, CDR2 FQNEAQ (reference sequence). CDR3 DNA sequence: TGTGCCAGCAGCGACCAAACCGACAGCTCTGGAAACACCATATATTTT. This encodes CASSDQTDSSGNTIYF.

The V gene is TRBV29-1, the J gene TRBJ2-2; 9 bases line up with TRBD2. V trimming: 6 bases; J trimming: 6 bases; junction bases outside the gene matches: 8. The CDR3 contains 14 residues. Germline CDR1 is SQVTM and CDR2 is ANQGSEA. CDR3 amino acids: CSVVSGSTSGELFF. The CDR3 DNA reads as TGCAGCGTCGTTAGCGGGAGTACTTCCGGGGAGCTGTTTTTT.

The chain employs TRBV28 and TRBJ1-1, with D possibly being TRBD1 (6 bases). The CDR3 runs 18 residues. Deletions cut 6 bases from V and 2 bases from J, with 25 bases between. Per germline, CDR1 MDHEN and CDR2 SYDVKM. The CDR3 here is CASSYDIDRPRGNTEAFF. The CDR3 nucleotides read TGTGCCAGCAGCTACGATATTGACAGGCCGAGGGGCAACACTGAAGCTTTCTTT.

The chain has TRBV10-2 and TRBJ2-2; tentative D call: TRBD2 (6 bases). The CDR3 length is 14 residues. CDR1 and CDR2 from the germline V gene are WSHSY and SAAADI. The V end was cut by 4 bases, the J end by 3 bases, with 9 bases between. In DNA, the CDR3 is TGCGCCAGCAGTGCCTCTAGCGACACCGGGGAGCTGTTTTTT. As protein: CASSASSDTGELFF.

V usage is TRBV7-2 and J usage is TRBJ2-6; TRBD1 aligns across 10 bases. Germline CDR1 and CDR2: SGHTA and FQGNSA. The CDR3 totals 19 residues. Germline trimming cut 3 bases from V and 4 bases from J; bases unmatched to any gene: 12. CDR3 in amino acids: CASSFPQGDRGSGANVLTF. CDR3 nucleotide sequence: TGTGCCAGCAGCTTCCCCCAAGGGGACAGGGGATCGGGGGCCAACGTCCTGACTTTC.

The chain carries TRBV18 and TRBJ2-1; D unclear. V was pared by 6 bases and J by 1 base, with 16 bases between. The CDR3 totals 16 residues. The germline V gene has CDR1 KGHSH and CDR2 LQKENI. The CDR3 nucleotides are TGTGCCAGCTCCCTCAGGAAGGGCCAATCCTACAATGAGCAGTTCTTC. Translating gives CASSLRKGQSYNEQFF.